The clone carrying this T cell receptor beta chain was counted many times. Its antigen is undetermined. This sample stems from a study of T cell repertoires in cytomegalovirus infection. About the research overall: Recently identified HLA-C-restricted CMV epitopes were used, and well-studied HLA-B-restricted CMV epitopes were used as well. Study-level results: In two of eight donors, the top clonotype was HLA-C-restricted CMV-specific. People with CMV and the relevant HLA were identified by cumulative public TCR beta family frequency.

TCRdb analysed the reads with MiXCR anew, one entry per CDR3 protein. This sample yields about 770,000 distinct CDR3 sequences, of which 25% to 35% are seen a single time; about an eighth belongs to the top ten. Germline assignment: CDR1 SGHTA and CDR2 FQGNSA. The V end lost 3 bases, the J end lost 6 bases, and 12 bases lay between the germline ends. CDR3 size: 14 residues. This material consisted of cultured CD8+ T cells from PBMCs, taken from culture after CMV antigen stimulation. The chain combines TRBV7-2 with TRBJ1-5, with D hard to call. The TCR originated in a human donor in good health (CMV status not recorded). Some clones in this sample may be carry-over from other donors' samples. The CDR3 bases are TGTGCCAGCAGCTTTTTAGGAAGTTTTCAGCCCCAGCATTTT. As protein: CASSFLGSFQPQHF.